This T cell receptor (beta chain) was documented in a study of CD8+ T cells in alopecia areata. The wider study: Grafting placed skin from approximately 6-12-month-old C3H/HeJ donors with spontaneous alopecia onto approximately 7-10-week-old female C3H/HeJ mice. Regarding the study as a whole: Relative to normal scalp, lesional scalp, especially alopecia totalis/universalis, showed higher clonality. Patients shared TCRs less clearly than mice did, possibly owing to HLA. Normal skin's resident alphabeta T cells are also sequenced in scalp samples.

RNA was isolated and reverse transcribed to cDNA, the sequencing template. Only in-frame clones appear in the TCRdb table, and some are missing; sequencing was by immunoSEQ multiplex PCR. The sample is made up of about 2,700 clones, none counted only once. The sample holds many counts of this clone. Its antigen is still unknown. The genes are named according to mouse. The TCR originated in a C3H/HeJ mouse with alopecia areata. The mice in this strain carry MHC haplotype H2-k. Sequencing was carried out using lesional skin.

The CDR3 DNA, read in part, is TGTGCTAGCAGTTGGGGGGCGCGGGAC. Translated, it gives CASSWGARD. In full, the CDR3 is CASSWGARDTQYF. This chain joins TRBV29 and TRBJ2-5; D perhaps matches TRBD2 (7 bases). The sequence runs out 4 residues before the end of the CDR3; the remainder is reconstructed from the germline J gene. The CDR3 loop spans 13 amino acids. Per the germline V gene, CDR1 is MSHET and CDR2 is SYDVDS.